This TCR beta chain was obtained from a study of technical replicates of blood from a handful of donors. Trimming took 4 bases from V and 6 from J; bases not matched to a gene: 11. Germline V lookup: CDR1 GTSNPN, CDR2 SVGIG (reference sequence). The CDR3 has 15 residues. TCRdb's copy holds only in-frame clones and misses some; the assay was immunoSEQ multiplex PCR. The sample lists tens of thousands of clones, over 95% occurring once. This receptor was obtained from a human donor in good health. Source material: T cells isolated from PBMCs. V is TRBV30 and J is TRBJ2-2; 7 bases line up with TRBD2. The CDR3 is CAWTAEGAGAGELFF. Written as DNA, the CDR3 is TGTGCCTGGACCGCCGAAGGTGCGGGAGCCGGGGAGCTGTTTTTT.